A single sample gave rise to the 31 T cell receptor beta chains below, sequenced in a study of long-term antiretroviral therapy in people with HIV. Sequencing relied on immunoSEQ assay v3.0, run at survey level. The repertoire was sequenced with immunoSEQ multiplex PCR; TCRdb's copy has only in-frame clones and lacks some. The sample yields about 14,000 clones, about 82% seen once. Sample: unsorted PBMCs, taken 1.8 years before starting antiretroviral therapy. These receptor sequences come from a woman between 40 and 55 years old with HIV.

The V gene is TRBV7-9, the J gene TRBJ2-3; D is possibly TRBD2 (5 bases). The CDR3 loop spans 15 amino acids. CDR1 and CDR2 (germline): SEHNR, FQNEAQ (reference sequence). V shed 1 base and J shed 2 bases, with 10 bases lying between them. The CDR3 coding sequence is TGTGCCAGCAGCTTAGTTATCCTAGCCACAGATACGCAGTATTTT. Its protein is CASSLVILATDTQYF.

This chain joins TRBV5-5 and TRBJ2-3; D is unresolved. CDR1 SGHKS and CDR2 YYEKEE come from the germline V gene (reference sequence). V was clipped by 3 bases and J by 7 bases, with 6 bases between them. This CDR3 has 11 residues. The CDR3: CASSSPNTQYF. CDR3 nucleotide sequence: TGTGCCAGCAGCTCGCCTAATACGCAGTATTTT.

The table lists this clone with a few counts. The chain joins TRBV2 to TRBJ1-5; no reliable D call. The CDR3 is made up of 13 amino acids. Germline V gene sequence: CDR1 SNHLY, CDR2 FYNNEI. V was trimmed by 4 bases and J by 4 bases, leaving 8 bases between them. This CDR3 reads CASSVEGNQPQHF. The CDR3 bases are TGTGCCAGCAGTGTTGAAGGGAATCAGCCCCAGCATTTT. Full variable domain (rest looked up from reference TRBV2 and TRBJ1-5): EPEVTQTPSHQVTQMGQEVILRCVPISNHLYFYWYRQILGQKVEFLVSFYNNEISEKSEIFDDQFSVERPDGSNFTLKIRSTKLEDSAMYFCASSVEGNQPQHFGDGTRLSIL.

The chain combines TRBV7-6 with TRBJ2-5; D is unresolved. V was trimmed by 2 bases and J by 2 bases, leaving 3 bases between them. The germline CDR1 and CDR2 sequences are SGHVS and FNYEAQ. The CDR3 has 12 residues. In DNA, the CDR3 is TGTGCCAGCAGCTTAATACAAGAGACCCAGTACTTC. Translated: CASSLIQETQYF.

In this sample, this clone turned up a few times. The V call is TRBV11-2, the J call TRBJ1-5; D possibly corresponds to TRBD1 (5 bases). Deletions cut 1 base from V and 7 bases from J, with 8 bases between. The CDR3 contains 13 residues. Germline CDR1 reads SGHAT; CDR2 reads FQNNGV. The CDR3 nucleotides are TGTGCCAGCAGCTTAGGACAGCGGCAGCCCCAGCATTTT. As protein: CASSLGQRQPQHF.

The genes are TRBV7-2 and TRBJ2-5; unclear D gene. Trimming removed 6 bases at V and 2 bases at J, with 13 bases between. This CDR3 is 14 amino acids long. Germline V gives CDR1 SGHTA, CDR2 FQGNSA. CDR3 loop: CASSLTMGQETQYF. For the CDR3, the DNA is TGTGCCAGCAGTCTTACGATGGGGCAAGAGACCCAGTACTTC.

V and J are TRBV4-1 and TRBJ1-1; possibly TRBD1 for D (5 bases). This CDR3 contains 15 residues. The germline CDR1 and CDR2 sequences are MGHRA and YSYEKL. Trimming shortened V by 6 bases and J by 5 bases, and 19 bases separated the two germline ends. In DNA, the CDR3 is TGCGCCAGCAGTCAGGAGGGACTATGGGATACTGAAGCTTTCTTT. Protein product: CASSQEGLWDTEAFF.

This rearrangement joins TRBV5-1 to TRBJ2-5; a possible D gene is TRBD2 (6 bases). V lost 1 base and J lost 1, with 11 bases in between. This CDR3 has 15 residues. CDR1 SGHRS and CDR2 YFSETQ come from the germline V gene. The chain's CDR3 is CASSLLSSVQETQYF. In nucleotides, the CDR3 is TGCGCCAGCAGCTTGTTGTCTAGCGTCCAAGAGACCCAGTACTTC.

This chain links TRBV4-1 with TRBJ2-2, with TRBD2 matching 7 bases. Per germline, CDR1 MGHRA and CDR2 YSYEKL. The V gene end was trimmed by 2 bases and the J gene end by 7 bases; junction bases not matched to a gene: 19. CDR3 length equals 19 residues. The CDR3: CASSQHTLGAGVLGGELFF. CDR3 nucleotide sequence: TGCGCCAGCAGCCAACACACCCTTGGGGCGGGGGTGTTGGGCGGGGAGCTGTTTTTT.

This clone showed up just a few times. The V call is TRBV27, the J call TRBJ1-5; TRBD1 might be the D (5 bases). This CDR3 comprises 14 residues. Per the germline V gene, CDR1 is MNHEY and CDR2 is SMNVEV (reference sequence). V was trimmed by 2 bases and J by 3 bases, leaving 8 bases between them. CDR3: CASSLAGYNQPQHF. For the CDR3, the DNA is TGTGCCAGCAGTTTAGCAGGGTACAATCAGCCCCAGCATTTT.

This clone was picked up one time. The chain recombines TRBV10-3 with TRBJ2-7, with TRBD1 identical over 7 bases. CDR1 is ENHRY and CDR2 is SYGVKD in the germline V gene. The CDR3 has 14 residues. V dropped 2 bases and J dropped 4; count of bases not matched to a gene: 5. The CDR3: CAISETGADYEQYF. For the CDR3, the DNA is TGTGCCATCAGTGAGACAGGGGCAGATTACGAGCAGTACTTC.

This rearrangement joins TRBV29-1 to TRBJ2-1, with TRBD1 matching 11 bases. V shed 7 bases, J shed 8 bases, and the junction held 7 bases outside the gene matches. CDR1 and CDR2 from the germline V gene are SQVTM and ANQGSEA. The CDR3 covers 13 residues. DNA of the CDR3: TGCAGCGGCGGACAGGGGGCGCGGGATGAGCAGTTCTTC. Translation gives CSGGQGARDEQFF.

The chain employs TRBV11-1 and TRBJ2-2; D gene unclear. This CDR3 has 13 amino acids. V was clipped by 5 bases and J by 0 bases, with 4 bases between them. The germline V gene has CDR1 SGHAT and CDR2 FQDESV (reference sequence). Here the CDR3 DNA reads TGTGCCAGCAGCGGTCCGAACACCGGGGAGCTGTTTTTT. Residues: CASSGPNTGELFF.

The sample holds one count of this clone. The chain is built from TRBV19 and TRBJ1-2, with no clear D. Trimming took 9 bases from V and 5 from J, leaving 19 bases between them. The CDR3 spans 14 residues. Germline V gene sequence: CDR1 LNHDA, CDR2 SQIVND (reference sequence). CDR3 amino acids: CASRPGPPDYGYTF. The CDR3 DNA reads as TGTGCCAGCCGACCGGGCCCCCCAGATTATGGCTACACCTTC. The full variable domain, completed using reference TRBV19 and TRBJ1-2, is DGGITQSPKYLFRKEGQNVTLSCEQNLNHDAMYWYRQDPGQGLRLIYYSQIVNDFQKGDIAEGYSVSREKKESFPLTVTSAQKNPTAFYLCASRPGPPDYGYTFGSGTRLTVV.

This clone appeared a single time. This chain uses TRBV6-5 with TRBJ2-7; 9 nucleotides align to TRBD1. V lost 2 bases and J lost 7; bases outside the gene matches: 3. The germline V gene has CDR1 MNHEY and CDR2 SVGAGI. The CDR3 is 13 amino acids. The CDR3 DNA is TGTGCCAGCAGTTACGGGACAGGGTGGGAGCAGTACTTC. Translation: CASSYGTGWEQYF.

This chain connects TRBV4-3 to TRBJ2-5, with no clear D. This CDR3 has 16 residues. Trimming left V 1 base short and J 0 bases short, with 12 bases between. Germline CDR1 and CDR2: LGHNA and YSLEER. The CDR3: CASSQGYLEDQETQYF. CDR3 coding DNA: TGCGCCAGCAGCCAAGGGTATCTGGAAGACCAAGAGACCCAGTACTTC.

The gene calls are TRBV7-9 and TRBJ1-1; D gene unclear. Trimming left V 5 bases short and J 5 bases short, with 18 bases between. CDR1 is SEHNR, CDR2 FQNEAQ, per germline (reference sequence). This CDR3 comprises 15 residues. Here the CDR3 reads CASSLEGPELTEAFF. The CDR3 nucleotides read TGTGCCAGCAGCCTAGAAGGACCCGAGCTAACTGAAGCTTTCTTT.

This clone was detected once. The gene calls are TRBV2 and TRBJ2-5; 11 bases are a match to TRBD2. The CDR3 runs 13 residues. Trimming cost V 11 bases and J 3 bases; bases outside gene matches: 5. Germline CDR1 reads SNHLY; CDR2 reads FYNNEI. In DNA form, the CDR3 reads TGTGCCTCCCGGGGACTAGCGGAAGAGACCCAGTACTTC. As protein: CASRGLAEETQYF. The full variable domain, completed using reference TRBV2 and TRBJ2-5, is EPEVTQTPSHQVTQMGQEVILRCVPISNHLYFYWYRQILGQKVEFLVSFYNNEISEKSEIFDDQFSVERPDGSNFTLKIRSTKLEDSAMYFCASRGLAEETQYFGPGTRLLVL.

This sequence joins TRBV13 and TRBJ1-1, with no clear D. The V end was cut by 4 bases, the J end by 1 base, with 10 bases between. CDR1 PRHDT and CDR2 FYEKMQ come from the germline V gene (reference sequence). CDR3 size: 14 residues. CDR3 nucleotide sequence: TGTGCCAGCAGCTATTCGGGAGGGAACACTGAAGCTTTCTTT. Encoded protein: CASSYSGGNTEAFF.

The genes are TRBV10-3 and TRBJ1-5; tentatively, D is TRBD1 (5 bases). V dropped 8 bases and J dropped 4 bases, with 9 bases sitting between them. The germline V gene has CDR1 ENHRY and CDR2 SYGVKD. The CDR3 is made up of 12 amino acids. The CDR3: CAIQGGNQPQHF. For the CDR3, the DNA is TGTGCCATCCAGGGTGGGAATCAGCCCCAGCATTTT.

The chain links TRBV7-3 to TRBJ1-5; D possibly corresponds to TRBD1 (5 bases). The CDR3 is made up of 16 amino acids. The germline V and J ends were trimmed by 8 bases and 5 bases, with 22 bases remaining between them. Germline V gene sequence: CDR1 SGHTA, CDR2 FQGTGA. This CDR3 reads CASAPGLGSIYQPQHF. CDR3 DNA sequence: TGTGCCAGCGCCCCGGGACTGGGTAGCATCTATCAGCCCCAGCATTTT.

The chain joins TRBV6-5 to TRBJ2-2; D is undetermined. Looked up from germline, CDR1 is MNHEY and CDR2 is SVGAGI. V was cut by 0 bases and J by 6 bases, with 11 bases left in between. The length of the CDR3 is 15 residues. CDR3 coding DNA: TGTGCCAGCAGTTACTCGGCTATCCAGGCCGGGGAGCTGTTTTTT. Amino acids: CASSYSAIQAGELFF.

J is TRBJ1-3 and V is TRBV25-1, with D perhaps TRBD1 (5 bases). Trimming left V 3 bases short and J 4 bases short, with 10 bases between. CDR1 is MGHDK, CDR2 SYGVNS, per germline. The CDR3 runs 14 residues. CDR3 region: CASSEWGVGNTIYF. CDR3 in DNA: TGTGCCAGCAGTGAGTGGGGCGTCGGAAACACCATATATTTT.

In nucleotides, the CDR3 is TGTGCCAGCAGCTTAGTGGGGAGTGGGCAAGAGACCCAGTACTTC. Protein: CASSLVGSGQETQYF. V and J are TRBV7-9 and TRBJ2-5; D perhaps matches TRBD2 (5 bases). CDR3 length: 15 amino acids. Trimming removed 1 base from V and 2 bases from J, with 11 bases in between. Germline values: CDR1 SEHNR, CDR2 FQNEAQ (reference sequence).

The chain has TRBV19 and TRBJ2-2; TRBD1 matches at 7 bases. The junction had 9 bases not matched to a gene; V was cut back by 9 bases and J by 2 bases. CDR1 is LNHDA and CDR2 is SQIVND in the germline V gene (reference sequence). The CDR3 consists of 15 residues. The CDR3 DNA sequence: TGTGCCAGCCAAGCCGGGACAGTTAACACCGGGGAGCTGTTTTTT. Protein: CASQAGTVNTGELFF.

This chain links TRBV27 with TRBJ2-7; D is undetermined. Germline V gene lookup returns CDR1 MNHEY and CDR2 SMNVEV (reference sequence). The CDR3 spans 16 residues. The V and J ends lost 6 bases and 0 bases respectively, with 18 bases between them. CDR3 in DNA: TGTGCCAGCAGCGATTTTGACACATCACGCTCCTACGAGCAGTACTTC. Translated: CASSDFDTSRSYEQYF.

The chain couples TRBV25-1 to TRBJ2-7, with 7 bases matching TRBD1. Germline CDR1 reads MGHDK; CDR2 reads SYGVNS. The CDR3 is made up of 14 amino acids. J gave up 6 bases and V 3 bases, and 8 bases lay outside the gene matches. This CDR3 is CASSETGSVSEQYF. DNA of the CDR3: TGTGCCAGCAGTGAGACAGGGTCCGTCAGCGAGCAGTACTTC.

The chain joins TRBV5-1 to TRBJ1-2, with no clear D. CDR3 size: 13 residues. Germline CDR1 and CDR2: SGHRS and YFSETQ. V was pared by 4 bases and J by 4 bases, with 11 bases between. CDR3 sequence reads: CASSPGVPYGYTF. The CDR3 bases are TGCGCCAGCAGCCCTGGGGTCCCCTATGGCTACACCTTC.

The V and J genes are TRBV27 and TRBJ1-5; no reliable D call. The CDR3 length is 13 residues. V was trimmed by 5 bases and J by 7 bases, leaving 12 bases between them. Looked up from germline, CDR1 is MNHEY and CDR2 is SMNVEV (reference sequence). The CDR3: CASSAQTRQPQHF. CDR3 DNA sequence: TGTGCCAGCAGTGCCCAGACGCGGCAGCCCCAGCATTTT.

The chain recombines TRBV7-3 with TRBJ2-1, with D hard to call. Germline values: CDR1 SGHTA, CDR2 FQGTGA. Trimming stripped 4 bases from V and 9 bases from J, with 16 bases between. CDR3 length equals 14 residues. Written as DNA, the CDR3 is TGTGCCAGCAGCTCTCTAGGGATGACGGGTGAGCAGTTCTTC. Its protein product is CASSSLGMTGEQFF.

The chain employs TRBV7-9 and TRBJ1-1; no clear D gene. V lost 5 bases and J lost 4, with 14 bases in between. The germline V gene encodes CDR1 SEHNR and CDR2 FQNEAQ (reference sequence). CDR3 length equals 14 residues. CDR3 sequence reads: CASSPQGRFTEAFF. Written as DNA, the CDR3 is TGTGCCAGCAGCCCCCAAGGGAGGTTCACTGAAGCTTTCTTT.